Sequencing of this TCR beta chain was carried out in a study of spatial heterogeneity in lung cancer (dated by TCRdb to about 2019). Some background on the complete study: More beta-chain than alpha-chain transcripts were consistently detected, likely reflecting higher beta-chain transcript abundance. TCR alpha and beta repertoires were quantitatively compared across multiple tumor regions, matched nontumor lung and blood in non-small cell lung cancer. At surgery, both alpha and beta chains were TCR-sequenced in roughly 200 tumor regions, approximately 64 matched nontumor lung samples and over 50 PBMC samples. In the raw uncorrected reads, each unique combination of TCR and UMI appeared more than ten times on average. Nonsynonymous mutation counts, determined by whole-exome sequencing of tumor tissue, were related to TCR repertoire features.

Beyond this particular receptor, the publication reports: Additional single-cell paired TCR alpha and beta sequencing was considered necessary to confirm, at a functional level, the hypothesis that regional TCRs recognize regional mutations. Ubiquitous expanded tumor TCRs were found in blood more often at tumor resection than at routine follow-up.

Sample time point, as interpreted from the label and publication: sample taken at primary tumor resection. Whole RNA extracted from tumor and nontumor lung tissue, or from cryopreserved PBMC samples, was used for TCR sequencing without cell sorting. The donors were 70 or so patients from the lung TRACERx cohort who had early-stage, untreated non-small cell lung cancer. Patients were selected for TCR sequencing only if sufficient RNA was available from at least two tumor regions. The library was produced with 5' RACE. Sequencing was carried out with a NextSeq 500. The TCR library protocol attached a unique molecular identifier to each TCR cDNA molecule to allow correction of PCR and sequencing errors. As for the authors' bioinformatics: TCR identification, UMI-based error correction and CDR3 extraction were all carried out with Decombinator tools. TCRs above a frequency of 2 per 1,000, corresponding to the top 1% of the tumor frequency distribution, were defined as expanded. Rényi diversity was computed with the R vegan package after subsampling each repertoire 100 times to 5,000 TCRs. CDR3 similarity networks were constructed using string-kernel similarity of amino acid triplets, with links drawn between CDR3s whose pairwise similarity was above 0.82. The public reads were run again by TCRdb, first through fastp at Q25 and then through MiXCR, and only productive beta chains were kept. CDR3 protein sequences are deduplicated, and each keeps its most common genes and DNA. TCRdb's processing, not the authors' own work, is the source of the V and J calls. In this sample the table shows 7,500 to 8,000 distinct CDR3 sequences, over 6.5% of which occur a single time. The ten largest make up under 55% of the sample.

Its CDR3 holds 16 amino acids, cysteine through phenylalanine. CDR3 DNA is the only sequence kept; it has 48 bases, read in frame from the first base. Ends trimmed: V by 5 bases, J by 5 bases; bases unmatched to a gene: 8. This clonotype came up many times. The specificity of this receptor is unknown. The record has no base qualities; no much larger clone is one base away. In a library made to pick up alpha chains, this beta chain is a stray read with a size that means little. The sequence is built from TRBV12-3 or TRBV12-4 and TRBJ2-2, and TRBD2 aligns with 10 junction nucleotides. This sample comprised PBMCs, obtained at surgery. The receptor was isolated from a male donor with early-stage non-small cell lung cancer. The DNA reads TGTGCCAGCAGTGGATTAGCGGGAGGTCGTACCGGGGAGCTGTTTTTT. This gives the protein CASSGLAGGRTGELFF.